The 8 T cell receptor beta chains below were found in one sample sequenced in a study of yellow fever vaccine responses in identical twins. A single record per CDR3 protein comes from TCRdb applying MiXCR to the RT-PCR reads. The table includes 30,000 to 40,000 distinct CDR3 sequences, roughly 60% detected once. Source: T cells from blood (PBMCs), unsorted or a sorted subset (not recorded which), taken before or after yellow fever vaccination (not recorded which). Source of these receptors: a woman between 18 and 29 years old who received the yellow fever vaccine.

The chain joins TRBV20-1 to TRBJ1-1; 12 nucleotides match TRBD1. CDR1 DFQATT and CDR2 SNEGSKA come from the germline V gene (reference sequence). This CDR3 has 14 residues. The V and J ends lost 0 bases and 6 bases, in that order; junction bases with no gene match: 2. DNA of the CDR3: TGCAGTGCTAGAGAAGGGACAGGGGGCCCTGAAGCTTTCTTT. Amino acid sequence: CSAREGTGGPEAFF.

The chain carries TRBV5-4 and TRBJ2-2; D is possibly TRBD2 (6 bases). This CDR3 has 16 amino acids. V lost 0 bases and J 7 bases, leaving 16 bases between the germline ends. Germline V gene sequence: CDR1 SGHNT, CDR2 YYREEE (reference sequence). CDR3 in DNA: TGTGCCAGCAGCTTGGCTCGCGGGATCGGAGTCGGGGAGCTGTTTTTT. Translated: CASSLARGIGVGELFF.

In its sample, this clonotype was seen a few times. The J gene is TRBJ2-1, the V gene TRBV12-3 or TRBV12-4; no firm D call. The CDR3 runs 13 residues. Trimming removed 7 bases from V and 2 bases from J, with 9 bases in between. CDR3 DNA sequence: TGTGCCAGCACTCGAGCTCCCTACAATGAGCAGTTCTTC. Its protein product is CASTRAPYNEQFF.

This rearrangement joins TRBV20-1 to TRBJ2-3, with unresolved D. Germline V CDR1 and CDR2: DFQATT, SNEGSKA (reference sequence). Deletions cut 3 bases from V and 1 base from J, with 2 bases between. The CDR3 covers 11 residues. CDR3 sequence (DNA): TGCAGTGCTAGCGGCACAGATACGCAGTATTTT. It encodes CSASGTDTQYF.

This clonotype was detected a few times. The genes are TRBV11-3 and TRBJ2-7, with 13 bases aligning to TRBD2. This CDR3 has 17 residues. The J segment lost 7 bases and the V segment lost 7 bases, leaving 16 bases of the junction unmatched. Germline loops: CDR1 SGHNT, CDR2 YENEEA. The CDR3 DNA is TGTGCCAGCACCGGGACTAGCGGGGAGGTACCCATCTGGGAGCAGTACTTC. Translated, it gives CASTGTSGEVPIWEQYF.

This clonotype was detected a few times. The chain is built from TRBV6-2 or TRBV6-3 and TRBJ2-3; no definite D call. The V end lost 6 bases, the J end lost 7 bases, and 14 bases lay between the germline ends. This CDR3 has 13 residues. Germline CDR1 reads MNHEY; CDR2 reads SVGEGT. CDR3 protein: CASREQLPHTQYF. CDR3 nucleotides: TGTGCCAGCAGAGAGCAACTCCCCCATACGCAGTATTTT.

The chain carries TRBV11-1 and TRBJ2-1; 7 bases match TRBD1. The V and J ends lost 4 bases and 5 bases, in that order; junction bases with no gene match: 5. The CDR3 runs 14 residues. The germline CDR1 and CDR2 sequences are SGHAT and FQDESV (reference sequence). CDR3 loop: CASSSQGQNNEQFF. The CDR3, as DNA: TGTGCCAGCAGCTCGCAGGGACAGAACAATGAGCAGTTCTTC. Together with reference TRBV11-1 and TRBJ2-1, the CDR3 gives the full variable domain: EAEVAQSPRYKITEKSQAVAFWCDPISGHATLYWYRQILGQGPELLVQFQDESVVDDSQLPKDRFSAERLKGVDSTLKIQPAELGDSAMYLCASSSQGQNNEQFFGPGTRLTVL.

This chain joins TRBV7-9 and TRBJ2-4, with D tentatively TRBD1 (6 bases). CDR3 length: 16 amino acids. V dropped 1 base and J dropped 1 base, with 11 bases sitting between them. Germline loops: CDR1 SEHNR, CDR2 FQNEAQ (reference sequence). CDR3 region: CASSLGSGAAKNIQYF. The CDR3 coding sequence is TGTGCCAGCAGCTTAGGCTCAGGGGCGGCCAAAAACATTCAGTACTTC.